The clone carrying this T cell receptor beta chain was seen a few times. Its antigen remains unknown. This entry is derived from a study of cytotoxic CD8 clonotypes in ibrutinib-treated CLL. Deep sequencing aimed at 1 in 200,000 to 1 in 1 million T cells' resolution. This table comes from immunoSEQ multiplex PCR, and its TCRdb copy is limited to in-frame clones, with some not included. The sample contains 150,000 to 200,000 clones, 88% of which appear only once. Findings and caveats of the study: Sampling time points were not equivalent between sustained-remission and progressing patients. Under treatment, the uncommon public clonotypes either contracted or remained stable. Baseline levels were approached again at progression, after clonality had risen at ibrutinib response.

With 0 bases removed from V and 5 bases from J, the gap between germline ends came to 16 bases. The germline gives CDR1 MNHNS, CDR2 SASEGT. The length of the CDR3 is 16 residues. The sequence was collected from a human donor with chronic lymphocytic leukemia. Material: PBMCs, obtained at disease progression, from a patient treated with ibrutinib. The J gene is TRBJ2-5, the V gene TRBV6-1; D assignment may be TRBD1 or TRBD2 (5 bases each). DNA of the CDR3: TGTGCCAGCAGTGAAGCTTCAGGGACGGGTTACGAGACCCAGTACTTC. Translating it yields CASSEASGTGYETQYF.